The T cell receptor beta chain under discussion was sequenced for a study of blood T cell repertoires in COVID-19. About the study: Acute-phase and convalescent COVID-19 samples originated in the United States, Italy and Spain. The cDNA or gDNA used as material had been derived from T cells, B-cell-depleted T cells, or PBMCs.

Germline V gives CDR1 LGHNA, CDR2 YNFKEQ. Trimming removed 0 bases at V and 5 bases at J, with 15 bases between. The CDR3 is 16 amino acids. As processed by the authors: Amplifying reference gene primers gave estimates of nucleated cell counts. Profiled with immunoSEQ multiplex PCR; TCRdb holds only in-frame clones, not every one. Clonal size and the V and J genes are those of that table, whereas D and trimming came from the DNA. Of approximately 140,000 clones in the sample, roughly 84% were seen once. The chain joins TRBV4-2 to TRBJ2-3; D might be TRBD1 (5 bases). The sample taken for sequencing was peripheral blood. This TCR was sampled from a man aged 25 to 40 with COVID-19, enrolled during active disease. DNA of the CDR3: TGTGCCAGCAGCCAAGAGGGTCGGCAAGGGGTAGATACGCAGTATTTT. It encodes CASSQEGRQGVDTQYF.